What follows are 10 T cell receptor beta chains derived from one specimen sequenced in a study of cytomegalovirus exposure and HLA in healthy donors. PCR employed 60 Vbeta and 13 Jbeta primers. Profiling relied on immunoSEQ multiplex PCR, and the TCRdb table lists in-frame clones only, not all of them. The sample has about 110,000 clones; 65% to 80% are singletons. The sequenced material came from PBMCs. All receptors derive from a middle-aged woman in good health and CMV-seronegative.

The V call is TRBV27, the J call TRBJ1-4, with TRBD1 identical over 10 bases. The V segment lost 3 bases and the J segment 5 bases; nucleotides outside the gene matches: 3. CDR1 is MNHEY and CDR2 is SMNVEV in the germline V gene (reference sequence). CDR3 length: 15 residues. For the CDR3, the DNA is TGTGCCAGCAGTTTGTGGACAGGGGGAAATGAAAAACTGTTTTTT. The encoded protein is CASSLWTGGNEKLFF.

J is TRBJ2-1 and V is TRBV19; TRBD2 agrees at 8 bases. From germline, CDR1 is LNHDA and CDR2 SQIVND (reference sequence). The V segment lost 11 bases and the J segment 9 bases; nucleotides outside the gene matches: 24. This CDR3 spans 17 amino acids. CDR3 residues: CAQSIWTVAGLDSEQFF. As DNA, the CDR3 is TGTGCCCAGAGTATTTGGACAGTAGCGGGATTGGATAGTGAGCAGTTCTTC.

The chain uses TRBV2 and TRBJ2-7, with D perhaps matching TRBD1 (5 bases). The CDR3 spans 14 residues. Germline V gives CDR1 SNHLY, CDR2 FYNNEI. V shed 11 bases and J shed 5 bases, with 22 bases lying between them. CDR3 in amino acids: CASGLARETHEQYF. CDR3 coding DNA: TGTGCCTCTGGGTTGGCCAGGGAAACCCACGAGCAGTACTTC.

For the CDR3, the DNA is TGTGCCAGCAGCTTAGATGCGGGAACTCACGAGCAGTACTTC. As protein: CASSLDAGTHEQYF. J is TRBJ2-7 and V is TRBV7-2, with D perhaps TRBD2 (6 bases). V gave up 1 base and J gave up 5 bases, with 12 bases separating them. The CDR3 spans 14 residues. CDR1 is SGHTA, CDR2 FQGNSA, per germline.

V gene TRBV11-2 combines with J gene TRBJ2-7; TRBD2 aligns across 11 bases. The germline CDR1 and CDR2 sequences are SGHAT and FQNNGV. The V and J ends lost 4 bases and 3 bases, in that order; junction bases with no gene match: 8. The CDR3 is made up of 16 amino acids. CDR3 in DNA: TGTGCCAGCAGCTCGCCGACTAGCGGGAATCTCTACGAGCAGTACTTC. Residues: CASSSPTSGNLYEQYF. Together with reference TRBV11-2 and TRBJ2-7, the CDR3 gives the full variable domain: EAGVAQSPRYKIIEKRQSVAFWCNPISGHATLYWYQQILGQGPKLLIQFQNNGVVDDSQLPKDRFSAERLKGVDSTLKIQPAKLEDSAVYLCASSSPTSGNLYEQYFGPGTRLTVT.

The chain has TRBV5-1 and TRBJ2-1; 14 nucleotides line up with TRBD2. V trimming: 4 bases; J trimming: 7 bases; junction bases outside the gene matches: 7. This CDR3 is built from 16 residues. CDR1 is SGHRS, CDR2 YFSETQ, per germline. The CDR3 DNA reads as TGCGCCAGCAGCCAGGGACTAGCGGGAGATGGGAATGAGCAGTTCTTC. It is translated as CASSQGLAGDGNEQFF.

V is TRBV7-6 and J is TRBJ1-1, with a possible D match to TRBD1 (5 bases). Germline assignment: CDR1 SGHVS and CDR2 FNYEAQ. This CDR3 has 16 amino acids. Trimming removed 1 base at V and 4 bases at J, with 16 bases between. Written as DNA, the CDR3 is TGTGCCAGCAGCTTAGGACAGCCGGGCATTGGCACTGAAGCTTTCTTT. Its protein product is CASSLGQPGIGTEAFF.

The chain links TRBV19 to TRBJ2-7; TRBD1 matches at 7 bases. The J segment lost 2 bases and the V segment lost 6 bases, leaving 10 bases of the junction unmatched. From germline, CDR1 is LNHDA and CDR2 SQIVND (reference sequence). The CDR3 covers 15 residues. CDR3 DNA sequence: TGTGCCAGTAGGAAATCGACAGGGAAAACCTACGAGCAGTACTTC. This sequence encodes CASRKSTGKTYEQYF.

This sequence joins TRBV7-2 and TRBJ2-3; 9 nucleotides align to TRBD2. V lost 1 base to trimming and J lost 2 bases; unmatched junction nucleotides: 4. This CDR3 contains 16 residues. In germline, CDR1 is SGHTA, CDR2 FQGNSA. The CDR3 protein is CASSLGSGGNTDTQYF. The DNA of the CDR3 is TGTGCCAGCAGCTTAGGAAGCGGGGGGAACACAGATACGCAGTATTTT.

The chain carries TRBV5-1 and TRBJ2-5, with TRBD2 as a possible D gene (6 bases). Trimming removed 5 bases at V and 2 bases at J, with 13 bases between. The CDR3 consists of 14 residues. Germline V gives CDR1 SGHRS, CDR2 YFSETQ. CDR3 coding DNA: TGCGCCAGCAGGGAGGGGAGCACACAAGAGACCCAGTACTTC. The encoded protein is CASREGSTQETQYF.